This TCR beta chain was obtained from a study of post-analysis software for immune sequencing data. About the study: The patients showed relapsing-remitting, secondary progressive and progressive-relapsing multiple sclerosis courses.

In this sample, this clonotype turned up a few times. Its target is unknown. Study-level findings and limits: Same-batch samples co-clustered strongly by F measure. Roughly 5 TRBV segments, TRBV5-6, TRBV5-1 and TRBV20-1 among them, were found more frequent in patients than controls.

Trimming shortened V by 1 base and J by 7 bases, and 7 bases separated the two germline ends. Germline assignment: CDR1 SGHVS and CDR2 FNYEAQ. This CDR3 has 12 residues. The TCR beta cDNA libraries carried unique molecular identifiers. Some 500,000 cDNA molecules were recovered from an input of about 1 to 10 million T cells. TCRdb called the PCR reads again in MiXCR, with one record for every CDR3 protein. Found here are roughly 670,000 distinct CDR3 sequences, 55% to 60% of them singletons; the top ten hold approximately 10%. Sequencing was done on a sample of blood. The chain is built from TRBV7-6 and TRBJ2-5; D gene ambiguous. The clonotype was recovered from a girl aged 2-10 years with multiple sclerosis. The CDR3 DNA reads TGTGCCAGCAGCTTAGTTGGTGGGACCCAGTACTTC. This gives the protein CASSLVGGTQYF.